The 19 T cell receptor beta chains reported below all come from one sample, sequenced in a study of T-cell memory formation after mild COVID-19. TCRdb re-called the 5' RACE reads with MiXCR, one entry per CDR3 protein. Of approximately 290,000 distinct CDR3 sequences in the sample, 8% to 9% were seen once. The sequenced sample was PBMCs or a T cell subset sorted from them (not recorded which). These receptors came from a man aged 18 to 29 who had mild COVID-19 (a few samples of this study predate the infection). Cell type and time point are not known.

The V and J genes are TRBV5-1 and TRBJ2-7, with a tentative D call TRBD1 (6 bases). This CDR3 comprises 14 residues. Trimming cost V 4 bases and J 2 bases, with 13 bases left between them. Germline V gene lookup returns CDR1 SGHRS and CDR2 YFSETQ. The chain's CDR3 is CASSALQGPYEQYF. The CDR3 DNA reads TGCGCCAGCAGCGCCCTTCAGGGGCCCTACGAGCAGTACTTC.

This clonotype is classed as medium-sized. The V call is TRBV7-2, the J call TRBJ2-5; D is uncertain. Trimming took off 2 bases at V and 4 bases at J, with 17 bases between the two ends. The length of the CDR3 is 16 residues. CDR1 and CDR2 from the germline V gene are SGHTA and FQGNSA. Here the CDR3 DNA reads TGTGCCAGCAGCTTATGGGATACTGGCCCCCTAGAGACCCAGTACTTC. Translated, it gives CASSLWDTGPLETQYF.

The V call is TRBV6-5, the J call TRBJ2-7; 7 positions agree with TRBD1. The V segment lost 0 bases and the J segment 2 bases; nucleotides outside the gene matches: 4. Germline values: CDR1 MNHEY, CDR2 SVGAGI. The CDR3 runs to 15 residues. The CDR3: CASSYSGTVTYEQYF. DNA of the CDR3: TGTGCCAGCAGTTACTCAGGGACAGTCACCTACGAGCAGTACTTC.

This clonotype came up a few times. The chain links TRBV7-6 to TRBJ2-5; D ambiguous. CDR3 size: 14 residues. Trimming stripped 4 bases from V and 3 bases from J, with 12 bases between. CDR1 and CDR2 (germline): SGHVS, FNYEAQ. DNA for the CDR3: TGTGCCAGCAGCTCGTTCGGACGCGAAGAGACCCAGTACTTC. It codes for CASSSFGREETQYF.

This clonotype has only a few counts. The chain couples TRBV12-3 or TRBV12-4 to TRBJ1-4, with D possibly being TRBD1 (6 bases). V was pared by 5 bases and J by 7 bases, with 11 bases between. This CDR3 is 13 amino acids long. CDR3 residues: CASSLTGFEKLFF. In DNA form, the CDR3 reads TGTGCCAGCAGTCTCACAGGGTTTGAAAAACTGTTTTTT.

The rearrangement joins TRBV7-2 to TRBJ1-5, with a weak D call TRBD1 (5 bases). The germline V gene encodes CDR1 SGHTA and CDR2 FQGNSA. The CDR3 is made up of 14 amino acids. Trimming took 4 bases from V and 9 from J, leaving 16 bases between them. The CDR3 region has the DNA TGTGCCAGCAGCTCTGGGGGTCCTGCGAGGCCCCAGCATTTT. Amino acid sequence: CASSSGGPARPQHF.

The chain uses TRBV4-2 and TRBJ2-5; unclear D gene. This CDR3 has 14 amino acids. CDR1 and CDR2 from the germline V gene are LGHNA and YNFKEQ. Between the trimmed V and J ends, which lost 1 base and 3 bases, there was a span of 9 bases. The CDR3 DNA sequence: TGTGCCAGCAGCCAAGTTATACAAGAAGAGACCCAGTACTTC. Translation gives CASSQVIQEETQYF.

V usage is TRBV24-1 and J usage is TRBJ2-7, with D hard to call. Trimming pared 9 bases from V and 0 bases from J, leaving 17 bases between. Looked up from germline, CDR1 is KGHDR and CDR2 is SFDVKD. The CDR3 has 15 residues. CDR3 nucleotide sequence: TGTGCCACCCACCCGGAAGGGAATAGCTCCTACGAGCAGTACGTC. It is translated as CATHPEGNSSYEQYV.

This clonotype was observed a few times. At one end, the junction sequence differs from germline, possibly due to a read error. The chain joins TRBV7-7 to TRBJ2-1; D perhaps matches TRBD1 (6 bases). Germline CDR1 reads SSHAT; CDR2 reads FNYEAQ (reference sequence). The CDR3 is 13 residues long. The CDR3 DNA reads TGTGCTAGCAGCTGGGGAGAAGGGGGTGAGCAGTTCTTC. It encodes CASSWGEGGEQFF.

The rearrangement links TRBV19 to TRBJ1-5, with D possibly being TRBD1 (5 bases). This CDR3 region has 12 residues. Per the germline V gene, CDR1 is LNHDA and CDR2 is SQIVND (reference sequence). V lost 5 bases, J lost 8 bases, and 10 bases lay in between. The CDR3 DNA reads as TGTGCCAGTAGTTGGGGCTTTGAGCCCCAGCATTTT. Its protein product is CASSWGFEPQHF.

The chain combines TRBV7-3 with TRBJ2-3; TRBD1 agrees at 7 bases. The J segment lost 0 bases and the V segment lost 3 bases, leaving 6 bases of the junction unmatched. CDR1 SGHTA and CDR2 FQGTGA come from the germline V gene. This CDR3 comprises 16 residues. The CDR3: CASSLTGSTSTDTQYF. The DNA for the CDR3 is TGTGCCAGCAGCTTGACAGGGAGTACTAGCACAGATACGCAGTATTTT. The full variable domain, in which reference TRBV7-3 and TRBJ2-3 provide the parts outside the CDR3, is GAGVSQTPSNKVTEKGKYVELRCDPISGHTALYWYRQSLGQGPEFLIYFQGTGAADDSGLPNDRFFAVRPEGSVSTLKIQRTERGDSAVYLCASSLTGSTSTDTQYFGPGTRLTVL.

V gene TRBV7-2 combines with J gene TRBJ2-7, with 8 nucleotides matching TRBD1. In germline, CDR1 is SGHTA, CDR2 FQGNSA. J gave up 3 bases and V 9 bases, and 13 bases lay outside the gene matches. The CDR3 is made up of 15 amino acids. CDR3: CASSTPGTGYYEQYF. For the CDR3, the DNA is TGTGCCAGTAGTACCCCCGGGACAGGCTACTACGAGCAGTACTTC.

The gene calls are TRBV28 and TRBJ2-3; D may be TRBD1 (5 bases). Germline CDR1 and CDR2: MDHEN and SYDVKM. The CDR3 runs to 14 residues. V was shortened by 3 bases and J by 6 bases, with 13 bases between the two germline ends. The CDR3 nucleotides are TGTGCCAGCAGTTTCAGGGCCATCACGGATACGCAGTATTTT. This codes for CASSFRAITDTQYF.

Ten or more counts support this clonotype. The V gene is TRBV6-5, the J gene TRBJ2-6, with D unresolved. The germline V and J ends were trimmed by 7 bases and 0 bases, with 13 bases remaining between them. The CDR3 consists of 16 residues. The germline gives CDR1 MNHEY, CDR2 SVGAGI. In DNA form, the CDR3 reads TGTGCCAGCACGGCAGGATTGAACTCTGGGGCCAACGTCCTGACTTTC. Translation: CASTAGLNSGANVLTF.

The sample holds a few counts of this clonotype. This chain uses TRBV12-3 or TRBV12-4 with TRBJ2-1, with TRBD1 identical over 8 bases. Unmatched junction bases numbered 8, after V lost 5 bases and J lost 8 bases. The CDR3 covers 14 residues. CDR3 bases: TGTGCCAGCAGTGGAGAACAGGGGGGCTATGAGCAGTTCTTC. It translates to CASSGEQGGYEQFF.

The chain joins TRBV7-2 to TRBJ2-1; D perhaps matches TRBD1 (6 bases). The CDR3 runs 14 residues. Germline CDR1 is SGHTA and CDR2 is FQGNSA. V gave up 8 bases and J gave up 8 bases, with 19 bases separating them. The DNA of the CDR3 is TGTGCCAGCCCAGGGCAGGGGCCCAATCATGAGCAGTTCTTC. It encodes CASPGQGPNHEQFF.

The CDR3 loop is CASKMGSGTSNQPQHF. CDR3 coding DNA: TGTGCCAGCAAGATGGGTTCAGGGACCAGCAATCAGCCCCAGCATTTT. This sequence joins TRBV12-3 or TRBV12-4 and TRBJ1-5; the D gene is possibly TRBD1 (5 bases). V was shortened by 7 bases and J by 1 base, with 17 bases between the two germline ends. This CDR3 has 16 amino acids.

This rearrangement joins TRBV7-2 to TRBJ1-2; D gene ambiguous. Germline CDR1 SGHTA, CDR2 FQGNSA. Trimming cost V 0 bases and J 5 bases, with 4 bases left between them. This CDR3 is 12 amino acids long. CDR3 nucleotide sequence: TGTGCCAGCAGCTTAGCGAGATATGGCTACACCTTC. Protein sequence: CASSLARYGYTF.

This sequence joins TRBV10-2 and TRBJ2-3; tentative D call: TRBD2 (5 bases). CDR3 length: 13 residues. Per germline, CDR1 WSHSY and CDR2 SAAADI. The V end was cut by 8 bases, the J end by 5 bases, with 14 bases between. The CDR3 nucleotides are TGCGCCAGCCACGGGGTGCGGGTAGATACGCAGTATTTT. Translating it yields CASHGVRVDTQYF.